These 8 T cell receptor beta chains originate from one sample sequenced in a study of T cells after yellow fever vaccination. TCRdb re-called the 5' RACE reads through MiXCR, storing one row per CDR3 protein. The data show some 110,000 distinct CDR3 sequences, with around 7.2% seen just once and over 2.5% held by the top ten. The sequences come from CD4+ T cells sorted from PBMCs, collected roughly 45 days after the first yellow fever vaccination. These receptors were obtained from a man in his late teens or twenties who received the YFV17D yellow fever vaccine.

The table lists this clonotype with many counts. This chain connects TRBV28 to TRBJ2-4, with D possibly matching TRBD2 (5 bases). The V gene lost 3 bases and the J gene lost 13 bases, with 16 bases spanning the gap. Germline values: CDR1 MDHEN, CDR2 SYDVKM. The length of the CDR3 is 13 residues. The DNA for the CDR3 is TGTGCCAGCAGTTTTCGAGTGACTAACAAACAGTACTTC. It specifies CASSFRVTNKQYF. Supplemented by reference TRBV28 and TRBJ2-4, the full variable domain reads DVKVTQSSRYLVKRTGEKVFLECVQDMDHENMFWYRQDPGLGLRLIYFSYDVKMKEKGDIPEGYSVSREKKERFSLILESASTNQTSMYLCASSFRVTNKQYFGAGTRLSVL.

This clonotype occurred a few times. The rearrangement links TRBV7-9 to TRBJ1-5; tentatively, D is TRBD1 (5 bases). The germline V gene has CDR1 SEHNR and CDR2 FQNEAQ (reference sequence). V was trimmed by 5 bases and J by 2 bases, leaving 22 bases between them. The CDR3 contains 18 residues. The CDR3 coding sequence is TGTGCCAGCAGCCAGGACAAAGGTCTGCGTAGTGGCAATCAGCCCCAGCATTTT. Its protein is CASSQDKGLRSGNQPQHF.

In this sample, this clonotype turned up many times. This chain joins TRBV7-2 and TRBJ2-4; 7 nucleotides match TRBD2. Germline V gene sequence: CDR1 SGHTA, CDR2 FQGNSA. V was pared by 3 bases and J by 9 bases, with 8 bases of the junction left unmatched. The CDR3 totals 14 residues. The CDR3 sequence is CASSFPPGGGIQYF. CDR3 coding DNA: TGTGCCAGCAGCTTCCCCCCGGGAGGCGGCATTCAGTACTTC. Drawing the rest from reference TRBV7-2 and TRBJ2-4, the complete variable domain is GAGVSQSPSNKVTEKGKDVELRCDPISGHTALYWYRQSLGQGLEFLIYFQGNSAPDKSGLPSDRFSAERTGGSVSTLTIQRTQQEDSAVYLCASSFPPGGGIQYFGAGTRLSVL.

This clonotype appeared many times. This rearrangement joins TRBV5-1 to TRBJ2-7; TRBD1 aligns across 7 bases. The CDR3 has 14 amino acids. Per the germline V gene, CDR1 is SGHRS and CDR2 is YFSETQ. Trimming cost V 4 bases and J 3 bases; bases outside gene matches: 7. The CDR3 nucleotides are TGCGCCAGCAGCCTCCGGGACAGAGACTACGAGCAGTACTTC. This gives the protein CASSLRDRDYEQYF.

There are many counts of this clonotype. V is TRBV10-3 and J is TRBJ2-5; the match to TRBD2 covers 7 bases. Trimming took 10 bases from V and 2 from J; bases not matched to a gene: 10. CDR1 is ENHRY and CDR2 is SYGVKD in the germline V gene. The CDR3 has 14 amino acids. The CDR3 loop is CATRGREGQETQYF. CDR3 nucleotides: TGTGCCACCAGAGGGAGGGAAGGGCAAGAGACCCAGTACTTC.

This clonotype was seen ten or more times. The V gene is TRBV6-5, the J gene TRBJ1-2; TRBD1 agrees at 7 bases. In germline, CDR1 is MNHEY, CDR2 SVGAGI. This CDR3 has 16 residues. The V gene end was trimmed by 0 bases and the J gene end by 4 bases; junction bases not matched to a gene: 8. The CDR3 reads CASSYSRGGSSYGYTF. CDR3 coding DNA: TGTGCCAGCAGTTACTCGAGAGGGGGCAGTAGCTATGGCTACACCTTC.

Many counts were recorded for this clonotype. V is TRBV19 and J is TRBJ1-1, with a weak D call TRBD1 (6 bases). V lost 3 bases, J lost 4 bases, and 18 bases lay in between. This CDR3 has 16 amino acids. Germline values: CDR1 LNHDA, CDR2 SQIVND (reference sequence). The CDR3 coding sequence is TGTGCCAGTAGTATGGTCGGCCGGGGGCGGCGCACTGAAGCTTTCTTT. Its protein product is CASSMVGRGRRTEAFF.

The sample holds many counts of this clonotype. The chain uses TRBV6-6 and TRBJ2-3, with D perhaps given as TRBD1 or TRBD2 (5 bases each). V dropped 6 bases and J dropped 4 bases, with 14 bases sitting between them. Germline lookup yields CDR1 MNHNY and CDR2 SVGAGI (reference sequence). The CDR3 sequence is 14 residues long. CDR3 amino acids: CASSATQGADTQYF. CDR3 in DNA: TGTGCCAGCAGCGCGACCCAGGGAGCAGATACGCAGTATTTT.